The clone carrying this T cell receptor beta chain was observed many times. The CDR3 has 16 amino acids. Trimming left V 1 base short and J 0 bases short, with 10 bases between. Germline assignment: CDR1 DFQATT and CDR2 SNEGSKA (reference sequence). The sample comes from a study of breast tumors, draining lymph nodes, adjacent tissues. TCRdb recomputed calls from the multiplex PCR reads with MiXCR, one row per CDR3 protein. The table records 190,000 or so distinct CDR3 sequences, about 32% of them present only once. The lymph nodes were axillary draining lymph nodes from breast cancer patients. This sequence originates from a female donor with breast cancer. Some clones in this sample may be carry-over from other donors' samples. Source material: axillary lymph node tissue. The chain links TRBV20-1 to TRBJ2-6, with D unclear. CDR3 nucleotides: TGCAGTGCTAGAGGCAGTGCCTACTCTGGGGCCAACGTCCTGACTTTC. Translated: CSARGSAYSGANVLTF.